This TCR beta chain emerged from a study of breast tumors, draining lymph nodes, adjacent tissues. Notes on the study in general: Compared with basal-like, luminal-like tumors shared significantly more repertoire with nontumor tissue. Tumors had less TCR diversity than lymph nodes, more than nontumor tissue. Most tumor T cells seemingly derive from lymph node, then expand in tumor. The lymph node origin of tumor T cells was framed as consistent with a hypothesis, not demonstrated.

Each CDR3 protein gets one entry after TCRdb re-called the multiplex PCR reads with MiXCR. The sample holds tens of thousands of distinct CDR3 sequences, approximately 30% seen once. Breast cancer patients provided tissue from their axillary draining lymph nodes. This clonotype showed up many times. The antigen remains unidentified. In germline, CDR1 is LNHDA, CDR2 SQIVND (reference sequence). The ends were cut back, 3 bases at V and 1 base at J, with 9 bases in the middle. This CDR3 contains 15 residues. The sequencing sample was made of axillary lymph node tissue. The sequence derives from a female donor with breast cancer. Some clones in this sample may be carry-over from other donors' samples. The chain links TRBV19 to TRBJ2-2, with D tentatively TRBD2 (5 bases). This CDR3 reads CASSIVGVNTGELFF. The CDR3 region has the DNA TGTGCCAGTAGTATTGTCGGGGTGAACACCGGGGAGCTGTTTTTT.